Each of the 26 T cell receptor beta chains below was sequenced from the same sample in a study of human T cells and chemical hapten exposure. Time point described: pre-sensitization, week 0. Treatment given: therapeutic diphenylcyclopropenone sensitization with weekly scalp DPC. Using its own MiXCR run on the RACE reads, TCRdb lists one record per CDR3 protein. The sample has roughly 380,000 distinct CDR3 sequences, around 5.5% seen once. The sample was whole blood, taken in connection with sensitization to the hapten diphenylcyclopropenone (DPC). The source of these receptors is a woman aged 45-60 years with alopecia areata. Some clones in this sample may be carry-over from other donors' samples.

This clonotype has ten or more counts. This rearrangement joins TRBV6-6 to TRBJ2-7, with D maybe TRBD2 (5 bases). The V end lost 7 bases, the J end lost 1 base, and 14 bases lay between the germline ends. The germline V gene encodes CDR1 MNHNY and CDR2 SVGAGI (reference sequence). The CDR3 spans 14 residues. This CDR3 reads CASTKVGESYEQYF. The DNA for the CDR3 is TGTGCCAGCACCAAGGTCGGGGAGTCCTACGAGCAGTACTTC.

The sample holds many counts of this clonotype. The DNA of the CDR3 is TGCGCCAGCAGCGAGGTCGGAAGCACAGATACGCAGTATTTT. Its translation is CASSEVGSTDTQYF. The genes are TRBV4-1 and TRBJ2-3; D remains unclear. The germline CDR1 and CDR2 sequences are MGHRA and YSYEKL. The length of the CDR3 is 14 residues. Between the trimmed V and J ends, which lost 5 bases and 0 bases, there was a span of 9 bases.

This clonotype appeared many times. The rearrangement joins TRBV28 to TRBJ2-3; 14 nucleotides align to TRBD2. V lost 6 bases and J lost 9; bases outside the gene matches: 11. Germline values: CDR1 MDHEN, CDR2 SYDVKM. The CDR3 contains 16 residues. DNA of the CDR3: TGTGCCAGCAGCCCCCTGGGGACTAGCGGGAGAGACACGCAGTATTTT. It is translated as CASSPLGTSGRDTQYF.

In DNA form, the CDR3 reads TGCAGCGTTGAAGATTTCCCCGGGACAGGGAGGTCCTACGAGCAGTACTTC. Amino acids: CSVEDFPGTGRSYEQYF. The V call is TRBV29-1, the J call TRBJ2-7; 9 positions match TRBD1. This CDR3 is built from 17 residues. Germline trimming cut 0 bases from V and 1 base from J; bases unmatched to any gene: 10. Germline-derived CDR1 and CDR2 are SQVTM and ANQGSEA.

V and J are TRBV5-4 and TRBJ2-7; D unresolved. V lost 0 bases and J 7 bases, leaving 11 bases between the germline ends. The V gene's germline CDR1 is SGHNT and CDR2 YYREEE (reference sequence). CDR3 size: 13 residues. CDR3 DNA: TGTGCCAGCAGCTTGGCGCCCCCGCGGGAGCAGTACTTC. Its translation: CASSLAPPREQYF.

This clonotype was recorded a few times. The chain is built from TRBV4-2 and TRBJ2-1, with 16 bases identical to TRBD2. There are 16 residues in the CDR3. CDR1 LGHNA and CDR2 YNFKEQ come from the germline V gene. J was trimmed by 8 bases and V by 7 bases; bases with no gene match: 8. The CDR3 DNA sequence: TGTGCCAGCAACGCCGGGACTAGCGGGGGGGTCGATGAGCAGTTCTTC. The encoded protein is CASNAGTSGGVDEQFF.

There are a few counts of this clonotype. The chain carries TRBV6-2 or TRBV6-3 and TRBJ1-5, with 8 bases fitting TRBD1. The CDR3 spans 15 residues. Germline trimming cut 5 bases from V and 3 bases from J; bases unmatched to any gene: 6. The germline V gene has CDR1 MNHEY and CDR2 SVGEGT. The CDR3 region has the DNA TGTGCCAGCAGTCCTATGGACAGGGACAATCAGCCCCAGCATTTT. Residues: CASSPMDRDNQPQHF.

The sample holds many counts of this clonotype. The chain combines TRBV7-2 with TRBJ2-3, with TRBD2 matching over 13 bases. This CDR3 is 17 amino acids long. CDR1 is SGHTA, CDR2 FQGNSA, per germline. V was pared by 5 bases and J by 3 bases, with 8 bases of the junction left unmatched. The CDR3 protein is CASSRRTSGSMTDTQYF. The DNA of the CDR3 is TGTGCCAGCAGCCGGAGGACTAGCGGGAGTATGACAGATACGCAGTATTTT.

The chain is built from TRBV29-1 and TRBJ1-5; TRBD1 might be the D (5 bases). The CDR3 consists of 13 residues. V was shortened by 4 bases and J by 3 bases, with 10 bases between the two germline ends. Germline V gene data show CDR1 as SQVTM and CDR2 as ANQGSEA. In nucleotides, the CDR3 is TGCAGCGTTGGGGACCGCCACAATCAGCCCCAGCATTTT. The encoded protein is CSVGDRHNQPQHF. The full variable domain, its missing parts supplied by reference TRBV29-1 and TRBJ1-5, is SAVISQKPSRDICQRGTSLTIQCQVDSQVTMMFWYRQQPGQSLTLIATANQGSEATYESGFVIDKFPISRPNLTFSTLTVSNMSPEDSSIYLCSVGDRHNQPQHFGDGTRLSIL.

This clonotype has at least ten counts. A much more abundant neighbour one base away suggests this may be a read error. The chain links TRBV7-9 to TRBJ2-5; D is unclear. V was trimmed by 5 bases and J by 0 bases, leaving 4 bases between them. Germline-derived CDR1 and CDR2 are SEHNR and FQNEAQ (reference sequence). The length of the CDR3 is 12 residues. The CDR3 nucleotides are TGTGCCAGCAGCACGTACCAAGAGACCCAGTACTTC. Protein product: CASSTYQETQYF.

The chain combines TRBV4-2 with TRBJ2-7, with D hard to call. V gave up 0 bases and J gave up 3 bases, with 12 bases separating them. This CDR3 contains 15 residues. Germline V gene sequence: CDR1 LGHNA, CDR2 YNFKEQ. CDR3 amino acids: CASSQDMGHFYEQYF. The CDR3 DNA reads as TGTGCCAGCAGCCAAGATATGGGTCATTTCTACGAGCAGTACTTC.

This clonotype was picked up many times. This chain uses TRBV4-3 with TRBJ1-1; D is uncertain. Trimming took 1 base from V and 3 from J, leaving 12 bases between them. The CDR3 is 15 residues long. CDR1 LGHNA and CDR2 YSLEER come from the germline V gene. In DNA form, the CDR3 reads TGCGCCAGCAGCCAAGTGGGAGTGCGGGACACTGAAGCTTTCTTT. Amino acid sequence: CASSQVGVRDTEAFF.

The table lists this clonotype with a few counts. J is TRBJ1-2 and V is TRBV7-9; TRBD1 matches at 7 bases. Germline CDR1 is SEHNR and CDR2 is FQNEAQ (reference sequence). V gave up 6 bases and J gave up 6 bases; unmatched junction bases: 19. The CDR3 spans 17 residues. CDR3 protein: CASSPTGARLVRNGYTF. The CDR3 coding sequence is TGTGCCAGCAGTCCCACAGGGGCACGCTTAGTAAGGAATGGCTACACCTTC.

This clonotype showed up many times. The chain employs TRBV28 and TRBJ2-1; 8 positions match TRBD1. CDR1 MDHEN and CDR2 SYDVKM come from the germline V gene. CDR3 length: 15 amino acids. V gave up 4 bases and J gave up 1 base; unmatched junction bases: 3. CDR3 residues: CASSSGQASYNEQFF. The CDR3 DNA reads TGTGCCAGCAGTTCGGGACAGGCGTCCTACAATGAGCAGTTCTTC.

This clonotype has ten or more counts. This chain uses TRBV7-6 with TRBJ2-4; D might be TRBD2 (7 bases). Trimming cost V 5 bases and J 12 bases, with 14 bases left between them. CDR1 is SGHVS, CDR2 FNYEAQ, per germline. CDR3 length equals 12 residues. CDR3 residues: CASSREGGSQYF. The CDR3 DNA is TGTGCCAGCAGCCGAGAGGGGGGGTCTCAGTACTTC. Combining the CDR3 with reference TRBV7-6 and TRBJ2-4 gives the whole variable domain GAGVSQSPRYKVTKRGQDVALRCDPISGHVSLYWYRQALGQGPEFLTYFNYEAQQDKSGLPNDRFSAERPEGSISTLTIQRTEQRDSAMYRCASSREGGSQYFGAGTRLSVL.

This clonotype was recorded a few times. The V and J genes are TRBV12-3 or TRBV12-4 and TRBJ2-7, with 9 nucleotides matching TRBD2. The CDR3 sequence is 16 residues long. The trim removed 4 bases at V and 3 bases at J, leaving 10 bases unmatched. CDR3 loop: CASSSIPRGGVYEQYF. CDR3 DNA: TGTGCCAGCAGTTCTATTCCCCGCGGGGGGGTCTACGAGCAGTACTTC.

Many counts were recorded for this clonotype. V gene TRBV10-1 combines with J gene TRBJ2-2; 8 bases align to TRBD1. Germline V gene sequence: CDR1 WNHNN, CDR2 SYGVQD (reference sequence). The CDR3 has 15 amino acids. V dropped 6 bases and J dropped 4; count of bases not matched to a gene: 7. CDR3 sequence: CASSAGRGPTGELFF. DNA of the CDR3: TGCGCCAGCAGCGCCGGCAGGGGGCCCACCGGGGAGCTGTTTTTT.

This clonotype was recorded many times. The rearrangement joins TRBV14 to TRBJ1-2, with D possibly being TRBD1 (6 bases). The CDR3 covers 13 residues. CDR1 SGHDN and CDR2 FVKESK come from the germline V gene. The germline V and J ends were trimmed by 0 bases and 11 bases, with 13 bases remaining between them. As DNA, the CDR3 is TGTGCCAGCAGCCAAGAGGTAGACAGGCCTTACACCTTC. It specifies CASSQEVDRPYTF. The full variable domain, its missing parts supplied by reference TRBV14 and TRBJ1-2, is EAGVTQFPSHSVIEKGQTVTLRCDPISGHDNLYWYRRVMGKEIKFLLHFVKESKQDESGMPNNRFLAERTGGTYSTLKVQPAELEDSGVYFCASSQEVDRPYTFGSGTRLTVV.

This clonotype occurred many times. The chain links TRBV5-1 to TRBJ1-2; D unresolved. This CDR3 has 14 amino acids. Per germline, CDR1 SGHRS and CDR2 YFSETQ. V was trimmed by 0 bases and J by 0 bases, leaving 6 bases between them. The CDR3 spells CASSLGQANYGYTF. In nucleotides, the CDR3 is TGCGCCAGCAGCTTGGGGCAGGCTAACTATGGCTACACCTTC. The variable domain in full, with the rest retrieved from reference TRBV5-1 and TRBJ1-2, is KAGVTQTPRYLIKTRGQQVTLSCSPISGHRSVSWYQQTPGQGLQFLFEYFSETQRNKGNFPGRFSGRQFSNSRSEMNVSTLELGDSALYLCASSLGQANYGYTFGSGTRLTVV.

This clonotype has at least ten counts. This chain links TRBV18 with TRBJ2-1; 8 bases align to TRBD1. The CDR3 is 15 amino acids. Germline trimming cut 2 bases from V and 7 bases from J; bases unmatched to any gene: 7. The germline V gene has CDR1 KGHSH and CDR2 LQKENI. The CDR3 nucleotides read TGTGCCAGCTCACCATCCCAGGGGGCTTGGAATGAGCAGTTCTTC. It is translated as CASSPSQGAWNEQFF. Drawing the rest from reference TRBV18 and TRBJ2-1, the complete variable domain is NAGVMQNPRHLVRRRGQEARLRCSPMKGHSHVYWYRQLPEEGLKFMVYLQKENIIDESGMPKERFSAEFPKEGPSILRIQQVVRGDSAAYFCASSPSQGAWNEQFFGPGTRLTVL.

This clonotype has at least ten counts. The chain recombines TRBV9 with TRBJ2-1; 7 bases agree with TRBD2. The V gene's germline CDR1 is SGDLS and CDR2 YYNGEE. The CDR3 runs to 18 residues. With 0 bases clipped from V and 2 bases from J, the junction kept 11 bases outside the gene matches. The CDR3 loop reads CASSVGVPRGRTYNEQFF. The CDR3 DNA follows: TGTGCCAGCAGCGTAGGGGTCCCGCGGGGGAGGACCTACAATGAGCAGTTCTTC.

The J gene is TRBJ2-1, the V gene TRBV27, with unresolved D. Germline CDR1 reads MNHEY; CDR2 reads SMNVEV (reference sequence). The CDR3 covers 14 residues. The V and J ends lost 4 bases and 5 bases respectively, with 12 bases between them. The DNA of the CDR3 is TGTGCCAGCAGTTCAGGTGGCAGCCACAATGAGCAGTTCTTC. This sequence encodes CASSSGGSHNEQFF.

This clonotype was seen ten or more times. The genes are TRBV5-1 and TRBJ1-2; a possible D gene is TRBD1 (5 bases). V was shortened by 4 bases and J by 5 bases, with 9 bases between the two germline ends. This CDR3 is 12 amino acids long. Germline V gene lookup returns CDR1 SGHRS and CDR2 YFSETQ. CDR3 nucleotides: TGCGCCAGCAGCATGACAGATTATGGCTACACCTTC. This codes for CASSMTDYGYTF. Full variable domain (outside the CDR3, taken from reference TRBV5-1 and TRBJ1-2): KAGVTQTPRYLIKTRGQQVTLSCSPISGHRSVSWYQQTPGQGLQFLFEYFSETQRNKGNFPGRFSGRQFSNSRSEMNVSTLELGDSALYLCASSMTDYGYTFGSGTRLTVV.

This clonotype was seen repeatedly, ten times or more. The V and J genes are TRBV7-2 and TRBJ1-2, with 12 bases identical to TRBD1. CDR1 and CDR2 from the germline V gene are SGHTA and FQGNSA. V shed 4 bases, J shed 5 bases, and the junction held 14 bases outside the gene matches. The CDR3 is 18 residues long. The CDR3 sequence: CASSSTPGTGGVGYGYTF. CDR3 DNA: TGTGCCAGCAGCTCAACCCCCGGGACAGGGGGCGTTGGATATGGCTACACCTTC.

This chain joins TRBV5-1 and TRBJ1-1; weak D call: TRBD1 (5 bases). The CDR3 sequence is 16 residues long. Trimming shortened V by 0 bases and J by 0 bases, and 12 bases separated the two germline ends. The V gene's germline CDR1 is SGHRS and CDR2 YFSETQ. CDR3 loop: CASSLEGPPMNTEAFF. The CDR3 region has the DNA TGCGCCAGCAGCTTGGAGGGGCCACCTATGAACACTGAAGCTTTCTTT.

This clonotype showed up many times. V and J are TRBV29-1 and TRBJ1-2; D is ambiguous. Germline V gives CDR1 SQVTM, CDR2 ANQGSEA. V was clipped by 4 bases and J by 8 bases, with 14 bases between them. The CDR3 contains 12 residues. The CDR3 DNA reads TGCAGCGTTGGCACGGATATTGGAGGCTACACCTTC. This gives the protein CSVGTDIGGYTF.